The 32 T cell receptor beta chains reported below all come from one sample, sequenced in a study of blood T cell repertoires in COVID-19. The assay was immunoSEQ multiplex PCR, and TCRdb's table has in-frame clones only and misses some. The repertoire holds about 190,000 clones, with less than 90% as singletons. Sequencing used peripheral blood. The receptors shown here come from a woman in her forties with acute or convalescent COVID-19.

J is TRBJ1-1 and V is TRBV9, with D uncertain. The CDR3 has 14 residues. CDR1 is SGDLS, CDR2 YYNGEE, per germline. The V and J ends lost 0 bases and 1 base respectively, with 7 bases between them. CDR3 nucleotides: TGTGCCAGCAGCGTAGACGCCGGGAACACTGAAGCTTTCTTT. As protein: CASSVDAGNTEAFF.

V usage is TRBV6-6 and J usage is TRBJ1-5; maybe TRBD1 (6 bases). Germline V CDR1 and CDR2: MNHNY, SVGAGI (reference sequence). The V end lost 3 bases, the J end lost 7 bases, and 16 bases lay between the germline ends. The CDR3 runs to 15 residues. The CDR3 sequence is CASSYVTGGDQPQHF. CDR3 nucleotide sequence: TGTGCCAGCAGTTATGTGACAGGAGGCGACCAGCCCCAGCATTTT.

The chain recombines TRBV14 with TRBJ1-2; 9 nucleotides match TRBD1. Germline V gene sequence: CDR1 SGHDN, CDR2 FVKESK. Unmatched junction bases numbered 4, after V lost 2 bases and J lost 3 bases. The CDR3 totals 15 residues. The CDR3 spells CASSQRTGVDYGYTF. DNA for the CDR3: TGTGCCAGCAGCCAACGGACAGGGGTCGACTATGGCTACACCTTC.

The chain joins TRBV5-4 to TRBJ2-1; possible D gene TRBD2, 5 bases. This CDR3 has 15 amino acids. With 0 bases removed from V and 7 bases from J, the gap between germline ends came to 14 bases. In germline, CDR1 is SGHNT, CDR2 YYREEE (reference sequence). CDR3 coding DNA: TGTGCCAGCAGCTTGGAGTCCCTAAGAGGGAATGAGCAGTTCTTC. This translates into CASSLESLRGNEQFF.

J is TRBJ2-7 and V is TRBV4-1; the match to TRBD2 covers 11 bases. The CDR3 runs 16 residues. Germline V gene data show CDR1 as MGHRA and CDR2 as YSYEKL. With 1 base clipped from V and 3 bases from J, the junction kept 5 bases outside the gene matches. CDR3 region: CASSQVLTSGIYEQYF. CDR3 bases: TGCGCCAGCAGCCAAGTTTTGACTAGCGGGATCTACGAGCAGTACTTC.

The chain is built from TRBV15 and TRBJ1-1, with D possibly TRBD1 on 6 matching bases. This CDR3 has 17 residues. CDR1 is LNHNV and CDR2 is YYDKDF in the germline V gene (reference sequence). Deletions cut 0 bases from V and 5 bases from J, with 19 bases between. The CDR3 is CATSRDVGARKRTEAFF. In DNA, the CDR3 is TGTGCCACCAGCAGAGATGTGGGGGCGAGGAAGAGGACTGAAGCTTTCTTT.

This rearrangement joins TRBV7-7 to TRBJ2-1; 13 bases line up with TRBD2. V was clipped by 0 bases and J by 7 bases; unmatched bases: 3. The germline gives CDR1 SSHAT, CDR2 FNYEAQ (reference sequence). The CDR3 covers 16 residues. The CDR3 loop reads CASSLAGLAGTNEQFF. The DNA for the CDR3 is TGTGCCAGCAGCTTAGCGGGACTAGCGGGAACAAATGAGCAGTTCTTC.

The sample holds a few counts of this clone. The V gene is TRBV11-2, the J gene TRBJ1-3; weak D call: TRBD1 (5 bases). The V gene's germline CDR1 is SGHAT and CDR2 FQNNGV. V was clipped by 5 bases and J by 0 bases, with 20 bases between them. This CDR3 spans 18 amino acids. For the CDR3, the DNA is TGTGCCAGCAGCCTTATAGCCGGAGCAGGGCGCTCTGGAAACACCATATATTTT. As protein: CASSLIAGAGRSGNTIYF.

The chain is built from TRBV4-1 and TRBJ2-3, with TRBD2 as a possible D gene (7 bases). The V end was cut by 4 bases, the J end by 4 bases, with 21 bases between. Germline values: CDR1 MGHRA, CDR2 YSYEKL. The CDR3 has 17 residues. As DNA, the CDR3 is TGCGCCAGCAGCCTACTCCCTGGGGGGGCGGGGGCAGATACGCAGTATTTT. Amino acid sequence: CASSLLPGGAGADTQYF.

J is TRBJ1-1 and V is TRBV5-1; 9 bases fit TRBD1. The trim removed 6 bases at V and 7 bases at J, leaving 13 bases unmatched. This CDR3 comprises 15 residues. The germline V gene has CDR1 SGHRS and CDR2 YFSETQ. The CDR3 bases are TGCGCCAGCACGCCATTACAGGGGGCGGGAGGTGAAGCTTTCTTT. It encodes CASTPLQGAGGEAFF.

V gene TRBV5-1 combines with J gene TRBJ1-4, with D possibly TRBD1 on 6 matching bases. The CDR3 spans 16 residues. The germline CDR1 and CDR2 sequences are SGHRS and YFSETQ. Trimming shortened V by 7 bases and J by 0 bases, and 16 bases separated the two germline ends. The CDR3 coding sequence is TGCGCCAGCTCGATGACAGGCCCCGCAACTAATGAAAAACTGTTTTTT. Protein: CASSMTGPATNEKLFF.

This clone was seen more than once but under ten times. V gene TRBV20-1 combines with J gene TRBJ1-2; TRBD1 aligns across 11 bases. Germline CDR1 DFQATT, CDR2 SNEGSKA (reference sequence). With 3 bases clipped from V and 7 bases from J, the junction kept 7 bases outside the gene matches. The CDR3 length is 14 residues. The CDR3 coding sequence is TGCAGTGCTAGTCCCGGACAGGGGGCAGGTGGCTACACCTTC. This gives the protein CSASPGQGAGGYTF.

The chain couples TRBV11-1 to TRBJ2-7; D possibly corresponds to TRBD1 (6 bases). With 5 bases removed from V and 6 bases from J, the gap between germline ends came to 14 bases. The V gene's germline CDR1 is SGHAT and CDR2 FQDESV (reference sequence). The CDR3 extends over 13 amino acids. CDR3 loop: CASSPRGRGEQYF. CDR3 bases: TGTGCCAGCAGCCCCCGGGGCAGGGGCGAGCAGTACTTC.

This clone occurred once. The chain employs TRBV10-3 and TRBJ2-2; D unresolved. V was trimmed by 5 bases and J by 2 bases, leaving 3 bases between them. CDR1 is ENHRY and CDR2 is SYGVKD in the germline V gene. The CDR3 is 12 amino acids. Here the CDR3 reads CAISLNTGELFF. The CDR3 coding sequence is TGTGCCATCAGTCTAAACACCGGGGAGCTGTTTTTT.

The table lists this clone with a count of one. The rearrangement joins TRBV29-1 to TRBJ2-1, with 11 bases matching TRBD2. This CDR3 has 15 residues. Trimming at V came to 7 bases and at J to 6 bases, leaving 11 bases not matched to a gene. Germline-derived CDR1 and CDR2 are SQVTM and ANQGSEA. The CDR3 sequence: CSATPSGGPGNEQFF. In nucleotides, the CDR3 is TGCAGCGCGACTCCTAGCGGGGGGCCGGGCAATGAGCAGTTCTTC.

This chain uses TRBV7-2 with TRBJ1-2; TRBD1 is a possible D gene (5 bases). Germline lookup yields CDR1 SGHTA and CDR2 FQGNSA. The CDR3 has 13 amino acids. Trimming removed 6 bases at V and 3 bases at J, with 11 bases between. CDR3 sequence (DNA): TGTGCCAGCAGTCCGCAGGGTTACTATGGCTACACCTTC. Its translation is CASSPQGYYGYTF.

The chain has TRBV3-1 (or the pseudogene TRBV3-2) and TRBJ2-1; 7 bases are a match to TRBD2. Germline V lookup: CDR1 LGHDT, CDR2 YNNKEL (reference sequence). The CDR3 is made up of 13 amino acids. Germline trimming cut 3 bases from V and 10 bases from J; bases unmatched to any gene: 6. The CDR3 sequence: CASSQPGGREQFF. The DNA for the CDR3 is TGTGCCAGCAGCCAGCCGGGGGGAAGAGAGCAGTTCTTC.

V and J are TRBV2 and TRBJ2-7; no clear D gene. V lost 5 bases and J 2 bases, leaving 13 bases between the germline ends. CDR1 is SNHLY and CDR2 is FYNNEI in the germline V gene. The CDR3 runs 14 residues. The CDR3 coding sequence is TGTGCCAGCAGTCCCTTACTTCTAACCTACGAGCAGTACTTC. It translates to CASSPLLLTYEQYF.

This chain links TRBV18 with TRBJ2-1, with 8 bases identical to TRBD2. The CDR3 extends over 16 amino acids. J was trimmed by 3 bases and V by 3 bases; bases with no gene match: 7. CDR1 and CDR2 (germline): KGHSH, LQKENI. The CDR3 sequence is CASSPPQREFYNEQFF. The CDR3, as DNA: TGTGCCAGCTCACCCCCGCAGCGGGAGTTCTACAATGAGCAGTTCTTC.

V and J are TRBV19 and TRBJ2-6; D gene uncertain. Germline assignment: CDR1 LNHDA and CDR2 SQIVND (reference sequence). V lost 9 bases, J lost 0 bases, and 15 bases lay in between. The CDR3 runs 16 residues. The CDR3 nucleotides are TGTGCCAGCACCCCAAGTCGGTCCTCTGGGGCCAACGTCCTGACTTTC. Protein: CASTPSRSSGANVLTF. Together with reference TRBV19 and TRBJ2-6, the CDR3 gives the full variable domain: DGGITQSPKYLFRKEGQNVTLSCEQNLNHDAMYWYRQDPGQGLRLIYYSQIVNDFQKGDIAEGYSVSREKKESFPLTVTSAQKNPTAFYLCASTPSRSSGANVLTFGAGSRLTVL.

The chain couples TRBV7-9 to TRBJ1-1, with TRBD1 as a possible D gene (6 bases). The CDR3 runs to 14 residues. V shed 6 bases and J shed 3 bases, with 14 bases lying between them. CDR1 is SEHNR, CDR2 FQNEAQ, per germline (reference sequence). The CDR3 nucleotides read TGTGCCAGCAGAGCTACAGGGTCGGACACTGAAGCTTTCTTT. Residues: CASRATGSDTEAFF.

V gene TRBV19 combines with J gene TRBJ1-2; D is uncertain. Germline V gene data show CDR1 as LNHDA and CDR2 as SQIVND (reference sequence). The CDR3 runs 14 residues. The ends were cut back, 3 bases at V and 2 bases at J, with 10 bases in the middle. The CDR3 coding sequence is TGTGCCAGTAGTATTGAGAGGGAAAACTATGGCTACACCTTC. Amino acids: CASSIERENYGYTF.

The gene calls are TRBV5-4 and TRBJ2-7; a possible D gene is TRBD1 (6 bases). Germline CDR1 SGHNT, CDR2 YYREEE (reference sequence). The V and J ends lost 0 bases and 6 bases respectively, with 10 bases between them. This CDR3 region has 13 residues. The CDR3 nucleotides read TGTGCCAGCAGCTTGGAGGGGGACGGCGAGCAGTACTTC. It translates to CASSLEGDGEQYF.

The count of this clone is one. This chain uses TRBV19 with TRBJ2-3; D perhaps matches TRBD2 (5 bases). Trimming left V 1 base short and J 5 bases short, with 10 bases between. Germline V gives CDR1 LNHDA, CDR2 SQIVND (reference sequence). There are 14 residues in the CDR3. CDR3 in amino acids: CASSIGGAVDTQYF. The CDR3 DNA is TGTGCCAGTAGTATAGGGGGAGCGGTAGATACGCAGTATTTT.

V and J are TRBV28 and TRBJ2-7; the match to TRBD1 covers 7 bases. V was pared by 5 bases and J by 4 bases, with 20 bases of the junction left unmatched. Per germline, CDR1 MDHEN and CDR2 SYDVKM. The CDR3 loop spans 18 amino acids. CDR3 DNA sequence: TGTGCCAGCAGTCGGACAGGCCGGGGTGGCGGTTTCACGTACGAGCAGTACTTC. Protein: CASSRTGRGGGFTYEQYF.

This rearrangement joins TRBV7-9 to TRBJ1-3, with 9 bases identical to TRBD1. The CDR3 loop spans 16 amino acids. Trimming took 5 bases from V and 3 from J; bases not matched to a gene: 8. Germline lookup yields CDR1 SEHNR and CDR2 FQNEAQ (reference sequence). The DNA for the CDR3 is TGTGCCAGCAGCAACTACAGGGGGCTCAGTGGAAACACCATATATTTT. This gives the protein CASSNYRGLSGNTIYF. Using reference TRBV7-9 and TRBJ1-3 for the parts outside the CDR3, the full variable domain is DTGVSQNPRHKITKRGQNVTFRCDPISEHNRLYWYRQTLGQGPEFLTYFQNEAQLEKSRLLSDRFSAERPKGSFSTLEIQRTEQGDSAMYLCASSNYRGLSGNTIYFGEGSWLTVV.

The chain recombines TRBV19 with TRBJ2-5; TRBD1 matches 8 bases. Germline V gene sequence: CDR1 LNHDA, CDR2 SQIVND (reference sequence). The CDR3 totals 13 residues. V shed 4 bases, J shed 6 bases, and the junction held 4 bases outside the gene matches. The CDR3 region has the DNA TGTGCCAGTAGTACAGGGGGCCTTAAGACCCAGTACTTC. Amino acids: CASSTGGLKTQYF. Complete variable domain (other parts from reference TRBV19 and TRBJ2-5): DGGITQSPKYLFRKEGQNVTLSCEQNLNHDAMYWYRQDPGQGLRLIYYSQIVNDFQKGDIAEGYSVSREKKESFPLTVTSAQKNPTAFYLCASSTGGLKTQYFGPGTRLLVL.

This clone was counted a single time. The rearrangement uses TRBV25-1 and TRBJ2-7, with 8 bases fitting TRBD1. In germline, CDR1 is MGHDK, CDR2 SYGVNS. The CDR3 has 16 residues. The J segment lost 3 bases and the V segment lost 4 bases, leaving 11 bases of the junction unmatched. CDR3 residues: CASSGGQTGDSYEQYF. CDR3 in DNA: TGTGCCAGCAGTGGAGGGCAGACAGGGGACAGCTACGAGCAGTACTTC.

This clone was counted a few times. The V gene is TRBV5-8, the J gene TRBJ2-3, with D uncertain. Germline V gene lookup returns CDR1 SGHTS and CDR2 YDEGEE. The CDR3 extends over 15 amino acids. Trimming pared 0 bases from V and 0 bases from J, leaving 8 bases between. CDR3 nucleotides: TGTGCCAGCAGCTTGGGTCTGTTCAGCACAGATACGCAGTATTTT. Its translation is CASSLGLFSTDTQYF. The complete variable domain, with remaining parts taken from reference TRBV5-8 and TRBJ2-3, reads EAGVTQSPTHLIKTRGQQATLRCSPISGHTSVYWYQQALGLGLQFLLWYDEGEERNRGNFPPRFSGRQFPNYSSELNVNALELEDSALYLCASSLGLFSTDTQYFGPGTRLTVL.

The chain joins TRBV6-2 or TRBV6-3 to TRBJ1-5; 8 bases match TRBD1. The CDR3 spans 14 residues. J lost 6 bases, V lost 6 bases, and 7 bases had no gene match. In germline, CDR1 is MNHEY, CDR2 SVGEGT. Written as DNA, the CDR3 is TGTGCCAGCAGCTCCGGACAGGGAGTTCAGCCCCAGCATTTT. This gives the protein CASSSGQGVQPQHF.

The genes are TRBV27 and TRBJ1-5; the match to TRBD1 covers 11 bases. CDR3 length: 15 residues. V shed 7 bases and J 4 bases; nucleotides not matched to a gene: 6. Per the germline V gene, CDR1 is MNHEY and CDR2 is SMNVEV (reference sequence). The CDR3 DNA reads TGTGCCAGCACCTCAGGGACAGGGGGTAATCAGCCCCAGCATTTT. This encodes CASTSGTGGNQPQHF.

The rearrangement uses TRBV2 and TRBJ1-5; TRBD1 aligns across 7 bases. V was pared by 4 bases and J by 0 bases, with 9 bases of the junction left unmatched. Germline values: CDR1 SNHLY, CDR2 FYNNEI. The CDR3 sequence is 17 residues long. The CDR3 sequence is CASSVATGFLSNQPQHF. In nucleotides, the CDR3 is TGTGCCAGCAGTGTGGCGACAGGGTTCCTTAGCAATCAGCCCCAGCATTTT.